This T cell receptor (beta chain) is drawn from a study of blood T cell repertoires in COVID-19. Study summary: Donors in the United States, Italy and Spain gave samples during acute or convalescent COVID-19. Nucleic acid was either cDNA or gDNA, and it came from T cells, B-cell-depleted T cells, or PBMCs.

In the authors' methods: Researchers report that nucleated cell counts were estimated from reference gene primer amplification. Data came from immunoSEQ multiplex PCR; TCRdb stores just in-frame clones and leaves some out. The D gene and trimming were derived from the DNA, and the V and J assignments and clone size from that table. The sample shows roughly 210,000 clones, 80% to 85% of them seen only once. Input material: peripheral blood. This TCR derives from a woman of 80 years or more with COVID-19, enrolled during active disease.

The CDR3 DNA sequence: TGTGCCAGCAGACGAGCGGGGGGGCCGGATACGCAGTATTTT. This sequence encodes CASRRAGGPDTQYF. The chain carries TRBV27 and TRBJ2-3, with 10 nucleotides matching TRBD2. This CDR3 spans 14 amino acids. With 6 bases clipped from V and 6 bases from J, the junction kept 6 bases outside the gene matches. In germline, CDR1 is MNHEY, CDR2 SMNVEV (reference sequence).